These T cell receptor beta chains were read from a single sample in a study of graft-versus-host responses after intestinal transplantation. Repertoires were generated with immunoSEQ multiplex PCR, while TCRdb's copy carries only in-frame clones and drops some. The profile covers 95,000 or so clones, with approximately 92% appearing a single time and 16% taken by the ten largest. The specimen was PBMCs, collected around 68 weeks after intestinal transplant. The receptors were sampled from a human patient who received an intestinal transplant, so some T cells may come from the graft donor. Both conserved end residues are part of each CDR3.

V gene	J gene	CDR3 protein
TRBV29-1	TRBJ1-1	CSVVYRGRGGTEAFF
TRBV5-1	TRBJ1-6	CASSFGQEAAPLHF
TRBV6-5	TRBJ2-3	CASSYGTGGPDTQYF
TRBV13	TRBJ2-5	CASSLEQAPETQYF
TRBV5-6	TRBJ1-1	CASSLLPTEAFF
TRBV5-4	TRBJ1-2	CASSPDRNRGYTF
TRBV9	TRBJ1-2	CASSSRTGEDYGYTF
TRBV27	TRBJ2-7	CASSLGGAAASYEQYF
TRBV7-9	TRBJ1-1	CASSLEGPVNTEAFF
TRBV10-2	TRBJ2-5	CASSPLTTSVQETQYF
TRBV5-1	TRBJ2-5	CASSFSAQETQYF
TRBV19	TRBJ1-3	CASGLSGSSGNTIYF
TRBV18	TRBJ2-3	CASSRGWPDTQYF
TRBV5-5	TRBJ2-1	CASSLVVHEQFF
TRBV6-1	TRBJ1-2	CASSEDRGGYGYTF
TRBV19	TRBJ1-5	CASTPGYQPQHF
TRBV4-1	TRBJ2-5	CASSQGGPGHVQETQYF
TRBV5-1	TRBJ1-1	CASSATGNRGTEAFF
TRBV13	TRBJ2-3	CASSFPRADTQYF
TRBV15	TRBJ2-3	CATSSGGSDTQYF
TRBV19	TRBJ2-7	CAREGEPCSYEQYF
TRBV6-1	TRBJ2-1	CASSDKDYNEQFF
TRBV11-1	TRBJ2-5	CASSLTAVKETQYF
TRBV25-1	TRBJ1-5	CASSEWGGGNQPQHF
TRBV7-9	TRBJ1-1	CASSSRQGGTEAFF
TRBV4-1	TRBJ2-3	CASSQGLAGGPGDTQYF
TRBV9	TRBJ1-1	CASSVKRNLTEAFF
TRBV10-3	TRBJ1-4	CAINDRGPDEKLFF
TRBV7-3	TRBJ2-3	CASSPLGGTTDTQYF
TRBV14	TRBJ1-1	CASSQRNTEAFF
TRBV21-1	TRBJ2-7	CAIPGRYEQYF
TRBV18	TRBJ1-4	CASSQRQGSTTNEKLFF
TRBV29-1	TRBJ1-1	CSGYRPENTEAFF
TRBV4-1	TRBJ2-7	CASSPSGVGSSYEQYF
TRBV6-5	TRBJ1-5	CASSYVGFLGNQPQHF
TRBV7-3	TRBJ1-6	CASSLGGLGRVSRRNLNSPLHF
TRBV6-5	TRBJ1-4	CASSPRTGNEKLFF
TRBV7-3	TRBJ2-3	CASSPEVADTQYF
TRBV27	TRBJ1-6	CASSAAAGDNSPLHF
TRBV11-1	TRBJ1-2	CASSTPPPGTGGYTF
TRBV11-2	TRBJ1-2	CASSLGQGFYGYTF
TRBV7-3	TRBJ2-1	CASSLLAGGEQFF